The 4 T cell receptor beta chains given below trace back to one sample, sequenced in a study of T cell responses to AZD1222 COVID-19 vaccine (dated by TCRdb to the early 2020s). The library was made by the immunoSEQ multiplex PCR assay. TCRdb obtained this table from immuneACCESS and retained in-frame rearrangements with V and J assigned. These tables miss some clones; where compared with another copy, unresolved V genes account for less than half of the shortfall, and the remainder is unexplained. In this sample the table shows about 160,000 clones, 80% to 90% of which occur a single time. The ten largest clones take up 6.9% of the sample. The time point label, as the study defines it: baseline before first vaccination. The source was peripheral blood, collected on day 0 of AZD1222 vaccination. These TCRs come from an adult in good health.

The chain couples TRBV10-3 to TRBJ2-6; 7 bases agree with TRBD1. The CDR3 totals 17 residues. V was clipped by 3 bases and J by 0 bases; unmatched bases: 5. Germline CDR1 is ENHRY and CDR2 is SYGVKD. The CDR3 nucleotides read TGTGCCATCAGTGAAATGGCAGGGGGCTCTGGGGCCAACGTCCTGACTTTC. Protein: CAISEMAGGSGANVLTF.

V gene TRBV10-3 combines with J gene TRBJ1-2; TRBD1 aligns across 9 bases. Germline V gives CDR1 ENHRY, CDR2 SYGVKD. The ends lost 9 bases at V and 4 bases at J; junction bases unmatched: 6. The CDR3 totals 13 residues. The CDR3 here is CAMGTGKGYGYTF. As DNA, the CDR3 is TGTGCCATGGGGACAGGGAAGGGCTATGGCTACACCTTC.

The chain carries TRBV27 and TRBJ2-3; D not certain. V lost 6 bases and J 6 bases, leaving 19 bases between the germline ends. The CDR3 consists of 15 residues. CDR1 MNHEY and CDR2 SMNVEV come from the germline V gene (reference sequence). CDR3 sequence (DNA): TGTGCCAGCAGCCTTTTAGACGCTGAGGTGGATACGCAGTATTTT. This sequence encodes CASSLLDAEVDTQYF.

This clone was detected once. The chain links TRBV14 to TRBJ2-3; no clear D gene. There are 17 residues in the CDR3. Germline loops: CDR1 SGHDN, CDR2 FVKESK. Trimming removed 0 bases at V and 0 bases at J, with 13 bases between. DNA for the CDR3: TGTGCCAGCAGCCAAGATAATGGGCAATTAAGCACAGATACGCAGTATTTT. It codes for CASSQDNGQLSTDTQYF.